These 25 T cell receptor beta chains originate from one sample sequenced in a study of blood T cell repertoires in COVID-19. Profiling relied on immunoSEQ multiplex PCR, and the TCRdb table lists in-frame clones only, not all of them. The profile covers some 700,000 clones, with just under 90% appearing a single time and around 0.3% taken by the ten largest. Sequencing was performed on peripheral blood. These receptors were taken from a woman under 30 with acute or convalescent COVID-19.

This chain connects TRBV5-1 to TRBJ1-6; TRBD1 matches 11 bases. J lost 9 bases, V lost 0 bases, and 5 bases had no gene match. The length of the CDR3 is 16 residues. Looked up from germline, CDR1 is SGHRS and CDR2 is YFSETQ. The CDR3 is CASSLALGTGGSPLHF. The CDR3 nucleotides read TGCGCCAGCAGCTTGGCCCTTGGGACAGGGGGTTCACCCCTCCACTTT.

V and J are TRBV5-6 and TRBJ2-2; 8 bases map to TRBD1. Trimming cost V 2 bases and J 2 bases; bases outside gene matches: 11. The CDR3 has 18 residues. Per the germline V gene, CDR1 is SGHDT and CDR2 is YYEEEE. The CDR3 DNA is TGTGCCAGCAGCTTTGTGTGGTCCGGACAGGGCAACACCGGGGAGCTGTTTTTT. Translation: CASSFVWSGQGNTGELFF.

CDR3 in DNA: TGTGCCAGCAGCAGTTGGACTCGCATGGGGACTGAAGCTTTCTTT. This encodes CASSSWTRMGTEAFF. The V call is TRBV21-1, the J call TRBJ1-1. TRBV21-1 is shown as a pseudogene. The CDR3 is made up of 15 amino acids.

The rearrangement links TRBV6-5 to TRBJ1-6; 8 positions agree with TRBD1. Germline CDR1 reads MNHEY; CDR2 reads SVGAGI. J was trimmed by 11 bases and V by 4 bases; bases with no gene match: 13. The CDR3 has 16 residues. CDR3 bases: TGTGCCAGCAGTTTCCTCTTACTCGGACAGGGCGCACCCCTCCACTTT. It yields the protein CASSFLLLGQGAPLHF.

The count of this clone is one. J is TRBJ2-7 and V is TRBV30, with TRBD2 as a possible D gene (6 bases). The CDR3 runs to 13 residues. V dropped 5 bases and J dropped 9 bases, with 20 bases sitting between them. The germline V gene has CDR1 GTSNPN and CDR2 SVGIG (reference sequence). The DNA for the CDR3 is TGTGCCTGGGCCCCGCTGGAGGGCCGGAGGCAGTACTTC. Translating it yields CAWAPLEGRRQYF. Variable domain in full (rest from reference TRBV30 and TRBJ2-7): SQTIHQWPATLVQPVGSPLSLECTVEGTSNPNLYWYRQAAGRGLQLLFYSVGIGQISSEVPQNLSASRPQDRQFILSSKKLLLSDSGFYLCAWAPLEGRRQYFGPGTRLTVT.

This clone showed up just once. The V and J genes are TRBV27 and TRBJ1-2; TRBD1 might be the D (6 bases). The CDR3 runs 14 residues. The V and J ends lost 5 bases and 3 bases respectively, with 13 bases between them. Germline lookup yields CDR1 MNHEY and CDR2 SMNVEV (reference sequence). DNA for the CDR3: TGTGCCAGCAGTCCACAGGGCCAGGACTATGGCTACACCTTC. Protein: CASSPQGQDYGYTF.

The chain is built from TRBV19 and TRBJ1-5; D uncertain. Trimming pared 3 bases from V and 0 bases from J, leaving 12 bases between. Germline V lookup: CDR1 LNHDA, CDR2 SQIVND (reference sequence). The CDR3 extends over 16 amino acids. CDR3 DNA sequence: TGTGCCAGTAGTATTCGAGACTGGTATAGCAATCAGCCCCAGCATTTT. The encoded protein is CASSIRDWYSNQPQHF.

The V call is TRBV7-6, the J call TRBJ2-1; 11 nucleotides match TRBD2. Germline CDR1 reads SGHVS; CDR2 reads FNYEAQ. CDR3 size: 16 residues. V dropped 4 bases and J dropped 6; count of bases not matched to a gene: 8. This chain's CDR3 is CASSSLSGGALNEQFF. In nucleotides, the CDR3 is TGTGCCAGCAGCTCACTTAGCGGGGGGGCCCTCAATGAGCAGTTCTTC.

J is TRBJ1-1 and V is TRBV27; 10 positions agree with TRBD1. V shed 3 bases, J shed 8 bases, and the junction held 6 bases outside the gene matches. Germline values: CDR1 MNHEY, CDR2 SMNVEV (reference sequence). This CDR3 is built from 14 residues. The CDR3 protein is CASSFRDRGREAFF. CDR3 nucleotides: TGTGCCAGCAGTTTTCGGGACAGGGGACGAGAAGCTTTCTTT.

V usage is TRBV18 and J usage is TRBJ1-4, with no clear D. The CDR3 is made up of 20 amino acids. CDR1 KGHSH and CDR2 LQKENI come from the germline V gene. Between the trimmed V and J ends, which lost 2 bases and 6 bases, there was a span of 28 bases. The CDR3 protein is CASSPSRKAGSGLSYEKLFF. The CDR3 coding sequence is TGTGCCAGCTCACCATCACGCAAAGCCGGGTCAGGACTCTCTTATGAAAAACTGTTTTTT.

The chain uses TRBV5-6 and TRBJ2-1, with D uncertain. CDR1 and CDR2 from the germline V gene are SGHDT and YYEEEE. The CDR3 loop spans 11 amino acids. V lost 0 bases to trimming and J lost 8 bases, with 3 bases between them. This chain's CDR3 is CASSLAYEQFF. CDR3 nucleotides: TGTGCCAGCAGCTTGGCCTATGAGCAGTTCTTC.

This chain joins TRBV7-6 and TRBJ1-5; TRBD1 is a possible D gene (5 bases). The length of the CDR3 is 14 residues. Trimming shortened V by 0 bases and J by 4 bases, and 7 bases separated the two germline ends. The V gene's germline CDR1 is SGHVS and CDR2 FNYEAQ. The CDR3 is CASSLAGPNQPQHF. The CDR3 nucleotides are TGTGCCAGCAGCTTAGCGGGGCCTAATCAGCCCCAGCATTTT.

As to this clone: Other DNA sequences in the same sample also yield this CDR3. The J gene is TRBJ1-1, the V gene TRBV6-5; D remains ambiguous. The V gene's germline CDR1 is MNHEY and CDR2 SVGAGI. V was pared by 0 bases and J by 1 base, with 6 bases between. This CDR3 is 14 amino acids long. The CDR3 loop reads CASSYSSQNTEAFF. DNA of the CDR3: TGTGCCAGCAGTTACTCGTCACAGAACACTGAAGCTTTCTTT.

This clone was counted between two and nine times. The chain couples TRBV2 to TRBJ1-1; D gene ambiguous. The CDR3 contains 13 residues. Looked up from germline, CDR1 is SNHLY and CDR2 is FYNNEI. V was shortened by 6 bases and J by 1 base, with 9 bases between the two germline ends. The chain's CDR3 is CASRELRNTEAFF. The CDR3 DNA follows: TGTGCCAGCAGGGAGTTGAGGAACACTGAAGCTTTCTTT. Together with reference TRBV2 and TRBJ1-1, the CDR3 gives the full variable domain: EPEVTQTPSHQVTQMGQEVILRCVPISNHLYFYWYRQILGQKVEFLVSFYNNEISEKSEIFDDQFSVERPDGSNFTLKIRSTKLEDSAMYFCASRELRNTEAFFGQGTRLTVV.

The V and J genes are TRBV28 and TRBJ2-7; a possible D gene is TRBD2 (5 bases). The CDR3 covers 14 residues. Trimming pared 3 bases from V and 0 bases from J, leaving 9 bases between. CDR1 MDHEN and CDR2 SYDVKM come from the germline V gene. Here the CDR3 DNA reads TGTGCCAGCAGTTTGTACGGGGACTCCTACGAGCAGTACTTC. Its translation: CASSLYGDSYEQYF.

V is TRBV14 and J is TRBJ1-3; TRBD1 might be the D (6 bases). This CDR3 contains 15 residues. Germline V gene data show CDR1 as SGHDN and CDR2 as FVKESK. Deletions cut 4 bases from V and 0 bases from J, with 10 bases between. The CDR3 nucleotides are TGTGCCAGCAGCCGGAACAGGGCCTCTGGAAACACCATATATTTT. Amino acid sequence: CASSRNRASGNTIYF.

The CDR3 region has the DNA TGTGCCAGCAGTGACGGACAGTTGCCGAACACTGAAGCTTTCTTT. Its translation: CASSDGQLPNTEAFF. The chain recombines TRBV25-1 with TRBJ1-1, with D possibly matching TRBD1 (6 bases). CDR1 and CDR2 (germline): MGHDK, SYGVNS. Trimming took 3 bases from V and 1 from J, leaving 12 bases between them. This CDR3 has 15 residues.

This clone was recorded only once. The rearrangement uses TRBV5-1 and TRBJ2-7, with D unclear. The germline V and J ends were trimmed by 4 bases and 7 bases, with 21 bases remaining between them. This CDR3 is 15 amino acids long. Germline CDR1 reads SGHRS; CDR2 reads YFSETQ. This chain's CDR3 is CASSVLAARRLEQYF. CDR3 bases: TGCGCCAGCAGCGTACTGGCGGCTAGGCGGTTGGAGCAGTACTTC.

The chain couples TRBV2 to TRBJ2-2, with unresolved D. Germline lookup yields CDR1 SNHLY and CDR2 FYNNEI. The CDR3 contains 13 residues. The V end was cut by 3 bases, the J end by 5 bases, with 7 bases between. The CDR3 DNA is TGTGCCAGCAGTGATGGAGTAACCGGGGAGCTGTTTTTT. This gives the protein CASSDGVTGELFF.

The CDR3 protein is CAWSVLVGQGIGEQYF. The CDR3 nucleotides read TGTGCCTGGAGTGTGTTGGTGGGACAGGGAATAGGCGAGCAGTACTTC. The rearrangement uses TRBV30 and TRBJ2-7; 9 bases fit TRBD1. The CDR3 contains 16 residues. Germline CDR1 reads GTSNPN; CDR2 reads SVGIG (reference sequence). J was trimmed by 6 bases and V by 0 bases; bases with no gene match: 12. The variable domain in full, completed from reference TRBV30 and TRBJ2-7, reads SQTIHQWPATLVQPVGSPLSLECTVEGTSNPNLYWYRQAAGRGLQLLFYSVGIGQISSEVPQNLSASRPQDRQFILSSKKLLLSDSGFYLCAWSVLVGQGIGEQYFGPGTRLTVT.

V gene TRBV4-1 combines with J gene TRBJ1-2, with 7 bases matching TRBD1. The CDR3 loop spans 15 amino acids. J lost 4 bases, V lost 1 base, and 6 bases had no gene match. The germline V gene encodes CDR1 MGHRA and CDR2 YSYEKL. This CDR3 reads CASSQVRGDAYGYTF. The CDR3 nucleotides are TGCGCCAGCAGCCAAGTCAGGGGGGATGCCTATGGCTACACCTTC.

In nucleotides, the CDR3 is TGTGCCAGCAGAGAGGACGGGAGCTCTGGAAACACCATATATTTT. Translated: CASREDGSSGNTIYF. This chain links TRBV7-9 with TRBJ1-3; D is unresolved. This CDR3 has 15 residues. Trimming stripped 6 bases from V and 0 bases from J, with 12 bases between. Germline V gene lookup returns CDR1 SEHNR and CDR2 FQNEAQ (reference sequence).

This clone is a singleton in its sample. This rearrangement joins TRBV3-1 (or the pseudogene TRBV3-2) to TRBJ1-2; the D is unclear. The CDR3 contains 12 residues. Trimming removed 4 bases at V and 8 bases at J, with 11 bases between. From germline, CDR1 is LGHDT and CDR2 YNNKEL (reference sequence). The CDR3 DNA sequence: TGTGCCAGCAGCCGCACCTTACACGGCTACACCTTC. Protein: CASSRTLHGYTF.

This clone was observed a handful of times. The rearrangement joins TRBV29-1 to TRBJ2-7; tentative D call: TRBD2 (5 bases). With 6 bases removed from V and 6 bases from J, the gap between germline ends came to 21 bases. The CDR3 covers 14 residues. Germline V gene sequence: CDR1 SQVTM, CDR2 ANQGSEA. This chain's CDR3 is CSVPSVGSETEQYF. The CDR3 nucleotides read TGCAGCGTCCCGTCAGTAGGGAGCGAAACCGAGCAGTACTTC.

The chain links TRBV18 to TRBJ1-2; the match to TRBD1 covers 7 bases. V lost 1 base, J lost 4 bases, and 6 bases stayed unmatched. CDR3 length equals 15 residues. Germline V gene data show CDR1 as KGHSH and CDR2 as LQKENI. The CDR3 nucleotides read TGTGCCAGCTCACCACGCCAGGGGGATAGCTATGGCTACACCTTC. As protein: CASSPRQGDSYGYTF.